This TCR beta chain was identified in a study of blood T cell repertoires in COVID-19 (dated by TCRdb to 2020 to 2022). Notes on the research overall: Samples covering the acute and convalescent phases of COVID-19 were provided by collaborators in the United States, Italy and Spain. Subjects who had been exposed to COVID-19, were actively infected with it, or had recovered from it provided the deeply sampled blood TCRbeta repertoires that made up the dataset. Where available, HLA class I and class II types were taken from metadata supplied by the sample provider and were not determined by assay-based typing. A de-identified subject ID, COVID-19 status, age in years and sex were almost always included in the sample metadata. The prospective study material was composed of cDNA or gDNA derived from T cells, B-cell-depleted T cells, or PBMCs. The samples were drawn from the first 160 participants of the ongoing ImmuneRACE study and from 1,254 subjects provided by 6 global collaborators. A freely available public database, intended as a resource for researchers studying the immune response to SARS-CoV-2, is where the repertoires were released. The paper as a whole reports these results and caveats: The quantity of clinical and demographic metadata differed by source and by participant and was supplied without curation.

TCRbeta CDR3 regions were amplified from genomic DNA using the immunoSEQ Assay, a bias-controlled multiplex PCR. On the authors' methods: Nucleated cell counts per sample were estimated from amplification of reference gene primers within the assay. To quantify the absolute abundance of each unique TCRbeta CDR3 rearrangement, sequence reads were collapsed and filtered. For each sample, productive Simpson clonality was calculated by taking the square root of Simpson's diversity index across productive rearrangements. In its TCRdb copy, this immuneACCESS table keeps in-frame sequences only and misses some clones. Where compared with another copy, unresolved V genes explain less than half of these, and the others have no known cause. For V, J and clone size, that table is used; D and trimming come from the DNA. This sample comprises around 190,000 clones, 89% of them detected only once. 1.5% to 2% of the sample goes to the ten largest clones.

The CDR3 covers 15 residues, taking in both the cysteine and the phenylalanine. Only the CDR3 DNA is retained, 45 bases long and in frame from the first base. The germline V and J ends show losses of 1 base and 4 bases respectively, and no gene match explains 4 bases of the junction. The germline V gene supplies CDR1 SGHAT and CDR2 FQNNGV. A word on this clone: This receptor's antigen is unknown. Per-nucleotide qualities are absent, and no much larger clonotype sits a single base away.

Another Seattle source contributed samples from volunteer blood donors who had recovered from COVID-19. Whole blood was collected in K2EDTA tubes by collaborating institutions according to the institutions' own protocols. For TCRbeta analysis, collaborators shipped samples in one of three forms: frozen whole blood, isolated PBMCs, or DNA extracted from either of those sample types. The V and J genes are TRBV11-2 and TRBJ1-2, with TRBD1 identical over 9 junction bases. The material sequenced was peripheral blood. This receptor was taken from a man aged 18 to 30 who had recovered from COVID-19. The nucleotides read TGTGCCAGCAGCTTAGTTTGGGACAGGGCCTATGGCTACACCTTC. Translated, it gives CASSLVWDRAYGYTF.